These 24 T cell receptor beta chains were all obtained from the same sample, sequenced in a study of T cell repertoires in cytomegalovirus infection. TCRdb called the reads again in MiXCR, with one record for every CDR3 protein. There are about 200,000 distinct CDR3 sequences in the sample; approximately 9.6% occur only once, and approximately 4.2% lies in the top ten. The sample consisted of PBMCs. The receptors stem from a human donor in good health (CMV status not recorded). Some clones in this sample may be carry-over from other donors' samples.

In its sample, this clonotype was seen many times. This chain links TRBV28 with TRBJ1-1, with a weak D call TRBD1 (6 bases). The CDR3 runs 15 residues. V was clipped by 2 bases and J by 4 bases, with 14 bases between them. Germline V CDR1 and CDR2: MDHEN, SYDVKM. CDR3 amino acids: CASSLPQQGSTEAFF. CDR3 DNA: TGTGCCAGCAGTTTACCCCAACAGGGATCCACTGAAGCTTTCTTT. Filled out from reference TRBV28 and TRBJ1-1, the complete variable domain reads DVKVTQSSRYLVKRTGEKVFLECVQDMDHENMFWYRQDPGLGLRLIYFSYDVKMKEKGDIPEGYSVSREKKERFSLILESASTNQTSMYLCASSLPQQGSTEAFFGQGTRLTVV.

In its sample, this clonotype was seen a few times. The chain joins TRBV20-1 to TRBJ1-2, with D perhaps matching TRBD1 (6 bases). Trimming took 4 bases from V and 4 from J, leaving 16 bases between them. Germline assignment: CDR1 DFQATT and CDR2 SNEGSKA (reference sequence). The CDR3 consists of 14 residues. The CDR3 DNA reads as TGCAGTGCTACCCCGAGGACAGATTTCTATGGCTACACCTTC. Translation: CSATPRTDFYGYTF.

The genes are TRBV12-3 or TRBV12-4 and TRBJ1-1; D might be TRBD1 (6 bases). The CDR3 has 15 residues. V lost 8 bases and J 0 bases, leaving 16 bases between the germline ends. The CDR3 spells CASGLGQLMNTEAFF. CDR3 sequence (DNA): TGTGCCAGCGGACTCGGACAGTTAATGAACACTGAAGCTTTCTTT.

This clonotype was seen only a few times. The chain joins TRBV7-2 to TRBJ1-2, with TRBD1 identical over 8 bases. In germline, CDR1 is SGHTA, CDR2 FQGNSA. The length of the CDR3 is 13 residues. V shed 3 bases, J shed 7 bases, and the junction held 4 bases outside the gene matches. DNA of the CDR3: TGTGCCAGCAGCTTCACGACAGGGGTTGGCTACACCTTC. It codes for CASSFTTGVGYTF.

This clonotype has at least ten counts. V is TRBV7-2 and J is TRBJ1-1, with TRBD1 matching 9 bases. CDR1 is SGHTA, CDR2 FQGNSA, per germline. V gave up 5 bases and J gave up 9 bases; unmatched junction bases: 7. The CDR3 extends over 13 amino acids. The CDR3 sequence is CASSTQQGAQAFF. The CDR3 DNA follows: TGTGCCAGCAGCACTCAACAGGGGGCGCAAGCTTTCTTT.

This clonotype has just a few counts. The chain joins TRBV6-4 to TRBJ2-1; TRBD2 agrees at 8 bases. Germline assignment: CDR1 MRHNA and CDR2 SNTAGT. The CDR3 is made up of 15 amino acids. After removal of 3 bases from V and 5 bases from J, the junction contained 6 bases not matched to a gene. CDR3 in DNA: TGTGCCAGCAGTGAAGGTGTAGCGGGGAACAATGAGCAGTTCTTC. Its translation: CASSEGVAGNNEQFF.

This clonotype was recorded a few times. The rearrangement links TRBV28 to TRBJ2-7, with 7 positions matching TRBD2. The V and J ends lost 5 bases and 5 bases, in that order; junction bases with no gene match: 9. Looked up from germline, CDR1 is MDHEN and CDR2 is SYDVKM. The CDR3 spans 14 residues. In DNA, the CDR3 is TGTGCCAGCAGTCTGAGCGGGAAGGGGAACGAGCAGTACTTC. Amino acids: CASSLSGKGNEQYF.

In this sample, this clonotype turned up a few times. V usage is TRBV12-3 or TRBV12-4 and J usage is TRBJ1-2; 7 positions agree with TRBD1. This CDR3 has 13 amino acids. V shed 5 bases and J 5 bases; nucleotides not matched to a gene: 5. CDR3 in amino acids: CASSQGGIYGYTF. In DNA form, the CDR3 reads TGTGCCAGCAGTCAGGGGGGCATTTATGGCTACACCTTC.

This clonotype was seen a few times. V usage is TRBV2 and J usage is TRBJ2-1, with 14 bases that match TRBD2. CDR1 SNHLY and CDR2 FYNNEI come from the germline V gene. V trimming: 8 bases; J trimming: 10 bases; junction bases outside the gene matches: 10. This CDR3 comprises 15 residues. The CDR3 reads CASGLTSGGAGEQFF. CDR3 coding DNA: TGTGCCAGCGGTTTGACTAGCGGGGGGGCAGGCGAGCAGTTCTTC.

This clonotype was seen repeatedly, ten times or more. The V call is TRBV7-2, the J call TRBJ2-2; D is ambiguous. The CDR3 totals 15 residues. Germline V gene sequence: CDR1 SGHTA, CDR2 FQGNSA. The V end lost 3 bases, the J end lost 4 bases, and 12 bases lay between the germline ends. The CDR3 sequence is CASSFSVSSTGELFF. The CDR3 DNA is TGTGCCAGCAGCTTTAGTGTTAGTTCCACCGGGGAGCTGTTTTTT.

Ten or more counts support this clonotype. The chain joins TRBV11-2 to TRBJ1-1, with a weak D call TRBD1 (5 bases). CDR3 length equals 16 residues. The V end lost 0 bases, the J end lost 1 base, and 12 bases lay between the germline ends. Germline V gives CDR1 SGHAT, CDR2 FQNNGV. CDR3 residues: CASSLEWGRSNTEAFF. The CDR3 DNA follows: TGTGCCAGCAGCTTAGAGTGGGGCAGGTCGAACACTGAAGCTTTCTTT.

This clonotype has ten or more counts. The gene calls are TRBV5-5 and TRBJ1-2, with D possibly TRBD1 on 6 matching bases. This CDR3 has 15 amino acids. V dropped 4 bases and J dropped 3 bases, with 16 bases sitting between them. Germline V gene data show CDR1 as SGHKS and CDR2 as YYEKEE (reference sequence). CDR3 sequence: CASSPSQGPDYGYTF. Written as DNA, the CDR3 is TGTGCCAGCAGCCCCTCCCAGGGGCCCGACTATGGCTACACCTTC.

This clonotype was seen at least ten times. The chain is built from TRBV7-3 and TRBJ2-3, with D perhaps matching TRBD2 (5 bases). V was trimmed by 0 bases and J by 5 bases, leaving 12 bases between them. In germline, CDR1 is SGHTA, CDR2 FQGTGA. The CDR3 is made up of 15 amino acids. CDR3 DNA: TGTGCCAGCAGCTTAACGAACTCCCGGGGAGATACGCAGTATTTT. Amino acid sequence: CASSLTNSRGDTQYF.

This clonotype was seen only a few times. The chain links TRBV20-1 to TRBJ1-1; D perhaps matches TRBD1 (6 bases). With 6 bases removed from V and 0 bases from J, the gap between germline ends came to 14 bases. CDR3 size: 14 residues. In germline, CDR1 is DFQATT, CDR2 SNEGSKA (reference sequence). The CDR3 loop is CSAVSGGMNTEAFF. The CDR3 DNA is TGCAGTGCGGTAAGCGGGGGCATGAACACTGAAGCTTTCTTT.

V usage is TRBV6-2 or TRBV6-3 and J usage is TRBJ2-3; D not certain. The CDR3 length is 14 residues. The V end lost 2 bases, the J end lost 9 bases, and 15 bases lay between the germline ends. CDR1 is MNHEY, CDR2 SVGEGT, per germline. The CDR3 sequence is CASSYGRFTPTQYF. Written as DNA, the CDR3 is TGTGCCAGCAGTTACGGACGATTTACCCCGACGCAGTATTTT.

This clonotype has only a few counts. V is TRBV12-3 or TRBV12-4 and J is TRBJ2-3, with D tentatively TRBD2 (5 bases). This CDR3 has 14 amino acids. Trimming pared 0 bases from V and 5 bases from J, leaving 9 bases between. CDR3 in DNA: TGTGCCAGCAGTTTAGCGGGAGCGATAGATACGCAGTATTTT. The encoded protein is CASSLAGAIDTQYF.

This clonotype has a count of ten or more. The chain carries TRBV7-2 and TRBJ1-1; weak D call: TRBD1 (5 bases). Germline-derived CDR1 and CDR2 are SGHTA and FQGNSA. This CDR3 has 13 residues. V was shortened by 2 bases and J by 5 bases, with 9 bases between the two germline ends. CDR3 in amino acids: CASSLIRGTEAFF. The CDR3 coding sequence is TGTGCCAGCAGCTTAATTAGGGGAACTGAAGCTTTCTTT.

This clonotype was seen many times. V is TRBV7-3 and J is TRBJ2-1, with 9 bases lining up with TRBD2. The CDR3 covers 17 residues. The V gene end was trimmed by 5 bases and the J gene end by 9 bases; junction bases not matched to a gene: 17. Germline CDR1 SGHTA, CDR2 FQGTGA. CDR3 in amino acids: CASSPYTWTSADAEQFF. For the CDR3, the DNA is TGTGCCAGCAGCCCCTACACCTGGACTAGCGCTGATGCTGAGCAGTTCTTC.

This clonotype appeared a few times. This rearrangement joins TRBV5-1 to TRBJ2-1, with 11 bases that match TRBD2. V lost 3 bases to trimming and J lost 0 bases; unmatched junction nucleotides: 5. This CDR3 contains 17 residues. Germline V lookup: CDR1 SGHRS, CDR2 YFSETQ. As DNA, the CDR3 is TGCGCCAGCAGCTCGGGACTAGCGGCCAGCTCCTACAATGAGCAGTTCTTC. Translating it yields CASSSGLAASSYNEQFF.

This clonotype has ten or more counts. The V gene is TRBV7-2, the J gene TRBJ1-4; weak D call: TRBD1 (5 bases). The ends were cut back, 4 bases at V and 5 bases at J, with 11 bases in the middle. Germline-derived CDR1 and CDR2 are SGHTA and FQGNSA. The CDR3 is 14 amino acids. CDR3 loop: CASSSGLKNEKLFF. For the CDR3, the DNA is TGTGCCAGCAGCTCAGGGCTAAAGAATGAAAAACTGTTTTTT.

The V gene is TRBV28, the J gene TRBJ1-2, with 11 bases identical to TRBD1. There are 17 residues in the CDR3. J lost 0 bases, V lost 6 bases, and 9 bases had no gene match. Germline CDR1 and CDR2: MDHEN and SYDVKM. The CDR3 reads CASRGTGGAKTNYGYTF. CDR3 DNA sequence: TGTGCCAGCAGAGGGACAGGGGGTGCTAAGACTAACTATGGCTACACCTTC.

This rearrangement joins TRBV5-1 to TRBJ1-5; TRBD1 aligns across 8 bases. J gave up 0 bases and V 10 bases, and 15 bases lay outside the gene matches. The CDR3 covers 17 residues. The germline CDR1 and CDR2 sequences are SGHRS and YFSETQ. DNA for the CDR3: TGCGCCCGCTCGGGACAGGCCCGAATTTATAGCAATCAGCCCCAGCATTTT. Protein product: CARSGQARIYSNQPQHF.

This clonotype was counted many times. CDR3 bases: TGTGCCAGCAGCTTAACGCGGCCCACAGATACGCAGTATTTT. Protein product: CASSLTRPTDTQYF. V usage is TRBV7-3 and J usage is TRBJ2-3; D not resolved. Trimming took off 0 bases at V and 2 bases at J, with 6 bases between the two ends. CDR1 is SGHTA, CDR2 FQGTGA, per germline. The CDR3 totals 14 residues.

This chain connects TRBV28 to TRBJ2-3; 10 bases line up with TRBD2. Trimming removed 7 bases from V and 1 base from J; junction bases left unmatched: 11. This CDR3 comprises 17 residues. Germline V gene sequence: CDR1 MDHEN, CDR2 SYDVKM. The CDR3 bases are TGTGCCAGCACCTACCAGGGGACTAGCGCACGCACAGATACGCAGTATTTT. Translation gives CASTYQGTSARTDTQYF.